A selection of T cell receptor beta chains follows, all from one sample in a study. TCRdb reprocessed the 5' RACE reads via MiXCR and lists one record per CDR3 protein. The table lists approximately 60,000 distinct CDR3 sequences, around 26% of them singletons. Sequenced input: tumor-infiltrating memory CD4+ T cells sorted from the breast tumor. The receptors were gathered from a female donor with breast cancer. CDR3s include the opening cysteine and the closing phenylalanine or tryptophan. D genes are given only for firm matches. Part of the rows lack a size; the others show once, few, many or a class for expanded clones.

V gene	clone size	D gene	J gene	CDR3 protein	CDR3 DNA
TRBV6-5	-	TRBD1	TRBJ2-1	CASKGQAGNEQFF	TGTGCCAGCAAAGGACAGGCCGGTAATGAGCAGTTCTTC
TRBV6-1	few	TRBD2	TRBJ2-7	CASILTGTSRPTYEQYF	TGTGCCAGCATCCTTACCGGGACTAGCCGACCCACCTACGAGCAGTACTTC
TRBV6-2/TRBV6-3	-	-	TRBJ2-2	CASSYQDPGNAGELFF	TGTGCCAGCAGTTATCAAGACCCGGGGAACGCCGGGGAGCTGTTTTTT
TRBV29-1	-	-	TRBJ1-1	CSVSEGGVTEAFF	TGCAGCGTTAGTGAGGGGGGGGTGACTGAAGCTTTCTTT
TRBV6-6	few	-	TRBJ1-3	CATATSEPGNTIYF	TGTGCCACTGCTACTAGTGAACCTGGAAACACCATATATTTT
TRBV6-5	few	TRBD1	TRBJ1-6	CAGSPQTGDNSPLHF	TGTGCCGGCAGCCCACAAACAGGGGATAATTCACCCCTCCACTTT
TRBV7-2	few	-	TRBJ2-1	CASSLGQYNEQFF	TGTGCCAGCAGCTTAGGACAGTACAATGAGCAGTTCTTC
TRBV20-1	-	-	TRBJ2-1	CSARDRGPATYNEQFF	TGCAGTGCTAGAGATCGGGGACCGGCGACTTACAATGAGCAGTTCTTC
TRBV3-1	few	-	TRBJ2-7	CASSQDRFKRSYEQYF	TGTGCCAGCAGCCAAGATCGTTTTAAGCGATCCTACGAGCAGTACTTC
TRBV18	-	TRBD1	TRBJ2-3	CASSPKGQPGGDTQYF	TGTGCCAGCTCACCGAAGGGACAGCCTGGGGGTGATACGCAGTATTTT
TRBV7-2	-	TRBD1	TRBJ1-5	CASSPPMRGPQHF	TGTGCCAGCAGCCCTCCGATGAGGGGGCCCCAGCATTTC
TRBV7-2	few	-	TRBJ2-6	CASSLVPPGSGANVLTF	TGTGCCAGCAGCTTAGTTCCACCCGGCTCTGGGGCCAACGTCCTGACTTTC
TRBV6-5	-	-	TRBJ2-1	CASSRDGFYNEQFF	TGTGCCAGCAGCCGGGACGGATTCTACAATGAGCAGTTCTTC
TRBV7-2	few	-	TRBJ1-5	CASSLAWGNLPSSQHF	TGTGCCAGCAGCTTAGCGTGGGGCAATTTGCCTTCGTCCCAGCATTTT
TRBV4-3	many	TRBD1	TRBJ1-2	CASSQGGGQGENGYTF	TGCGCCAGCAGCCAAGGGGGAGGACAGGGGGAGAATGGCTACACCTTC
TRBV4-2	few	-	TRBJ1-1	CASSQPLAAEAFF	TGTGCCAGCAGCCAACCTCTCGCGGCTGAAGCTTTCTTT
TRBV21-1	few	-	TRBJ1-1	CASSPLGQDTEAFF	TGTGCCAGCAGCCCGCTGGGACAGGACACTGAAGCTTTCTTT
TRBV5-1	-	-	TRBJ2-5	CASSLTDSREGATQYF	TGCGCCAGCAGCTTGACGGACAGTCGAGAAGGGGCGACCCAGTACTTC
TRBV20-1	many	TRBD2	TRBJ2-7	CSASGATAGWDSYEQYF	TGCAGTGCTAGCGGGGCCACAGCGGGGTGGGACTCCTACGAGCAGTACTTC
TRBV6-2/TRBV6-3	few	-	TRBJ2-6	CASSFQSGANVLTF	TGTGCCAGCAGTTTTCAATCTGGGGCCAACGTCCTGACTTTC
TRBV7-8	-	TRBD1	TRBJ1-1	CASSLEDRGWFTEAFF	TGTGCCAGCAGCTTAGAGGACAGGGGTTGGTTCACTGAAGCTTTCTTT
TRBV5-1	-	-	TRBJ2-1	CASSLKASYVDEQFF	TGCGCCAGCAGCTTGAAGGCTAGCTATGTGGATGAGCAGTTCTTC
TRBV5-1	few	-	TRBJ2-1	CASSLGQVVSYNEQFF	TGCGCCAGCAGCTTGGGCCAGGTGGTCTCCTACAATGAGCAGTTCTTC
TRBV7-9	-	-	TRBJ1-2	CASSVIFGYTF	TGTGCCAGCAGCGTAATATTTGGCTACACCTTC
TRBV20-1	-	-	TRBJ2-3	CSAPHPRGTSDTQYF	TGCAGTGCGCCCCACCCCCGAGGCACTTCAGATACGCAGTATTTT
TRBV20-1	few	TRBD1	TRBJ2-2	CSAQDRSGELFF	TGCAGTGCTCAGGACAGGTCCGGGGAGCTGTTTTTT